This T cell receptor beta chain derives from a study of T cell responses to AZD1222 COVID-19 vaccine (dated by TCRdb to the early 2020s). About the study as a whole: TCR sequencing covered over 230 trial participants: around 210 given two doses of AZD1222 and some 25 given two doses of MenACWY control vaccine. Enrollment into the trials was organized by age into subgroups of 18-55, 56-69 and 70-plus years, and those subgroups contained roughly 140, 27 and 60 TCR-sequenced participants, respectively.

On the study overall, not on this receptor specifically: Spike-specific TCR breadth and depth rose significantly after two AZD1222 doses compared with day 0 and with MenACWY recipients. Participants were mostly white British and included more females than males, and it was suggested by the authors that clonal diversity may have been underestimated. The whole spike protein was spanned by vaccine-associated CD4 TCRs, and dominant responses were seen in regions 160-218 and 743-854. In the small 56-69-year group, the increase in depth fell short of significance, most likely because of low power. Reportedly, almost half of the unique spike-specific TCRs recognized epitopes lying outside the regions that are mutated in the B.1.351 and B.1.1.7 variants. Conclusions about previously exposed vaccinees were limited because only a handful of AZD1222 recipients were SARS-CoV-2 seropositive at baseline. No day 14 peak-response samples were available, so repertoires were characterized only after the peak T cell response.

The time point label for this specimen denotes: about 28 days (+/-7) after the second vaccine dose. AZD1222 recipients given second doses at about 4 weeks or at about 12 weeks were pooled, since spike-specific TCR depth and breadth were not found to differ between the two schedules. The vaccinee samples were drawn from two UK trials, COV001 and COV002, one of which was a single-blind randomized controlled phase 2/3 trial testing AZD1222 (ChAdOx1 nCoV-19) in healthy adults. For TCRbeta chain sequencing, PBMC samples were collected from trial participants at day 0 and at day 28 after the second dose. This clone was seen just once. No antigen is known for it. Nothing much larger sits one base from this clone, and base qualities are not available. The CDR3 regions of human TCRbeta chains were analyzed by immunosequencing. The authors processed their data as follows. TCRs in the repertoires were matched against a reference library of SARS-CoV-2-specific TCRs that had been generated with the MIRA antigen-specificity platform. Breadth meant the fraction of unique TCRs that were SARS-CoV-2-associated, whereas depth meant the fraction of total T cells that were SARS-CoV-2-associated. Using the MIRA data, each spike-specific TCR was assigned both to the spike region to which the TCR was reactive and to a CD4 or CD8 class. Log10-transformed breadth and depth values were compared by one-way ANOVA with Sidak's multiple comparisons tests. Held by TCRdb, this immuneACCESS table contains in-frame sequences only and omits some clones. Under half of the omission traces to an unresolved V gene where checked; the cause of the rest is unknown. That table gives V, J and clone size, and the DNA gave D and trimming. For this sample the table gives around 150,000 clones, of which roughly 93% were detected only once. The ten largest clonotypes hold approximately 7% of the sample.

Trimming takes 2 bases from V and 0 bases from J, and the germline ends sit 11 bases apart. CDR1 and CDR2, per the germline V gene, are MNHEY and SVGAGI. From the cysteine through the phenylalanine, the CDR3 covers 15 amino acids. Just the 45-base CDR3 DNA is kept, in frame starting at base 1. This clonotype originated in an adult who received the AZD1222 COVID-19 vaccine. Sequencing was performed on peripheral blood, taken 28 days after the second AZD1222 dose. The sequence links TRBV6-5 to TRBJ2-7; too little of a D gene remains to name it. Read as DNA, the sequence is TGTGCCAGCAGTTACCTGACTCGATTCTCCTACGAGCAGTACTTC. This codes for CASSYLTRFSYEQYF.